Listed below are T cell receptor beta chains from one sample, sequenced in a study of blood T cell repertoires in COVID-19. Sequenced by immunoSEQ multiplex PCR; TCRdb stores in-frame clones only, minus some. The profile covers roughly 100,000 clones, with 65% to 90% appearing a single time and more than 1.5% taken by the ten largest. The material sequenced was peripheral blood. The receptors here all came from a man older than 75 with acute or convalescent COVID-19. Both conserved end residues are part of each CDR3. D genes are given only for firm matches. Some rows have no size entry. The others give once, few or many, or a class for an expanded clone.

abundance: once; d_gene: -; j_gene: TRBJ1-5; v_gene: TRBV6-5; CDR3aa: CASSYGMLQPQHF; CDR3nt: TGTGCCAGCAGTTACGGCATGCTCCAGCCCCAGCATTTT
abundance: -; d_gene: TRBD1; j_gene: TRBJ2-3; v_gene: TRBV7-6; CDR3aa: CASSSGQGAPDTQYF; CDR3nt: TGTGCCAGCAGCTCGGGACAGGGGGCCCCAGATACGCAGTATTTT
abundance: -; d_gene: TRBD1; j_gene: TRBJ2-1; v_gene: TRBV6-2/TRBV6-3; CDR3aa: CASSRDRGLNEQFF; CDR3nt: TGTGCCAGCAGTCGGGACAGGGGGTTGAATGAGCAGTTCTTC
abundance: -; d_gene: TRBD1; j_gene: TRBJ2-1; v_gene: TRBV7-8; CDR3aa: CASSSWKTGGRSSYNEQFF; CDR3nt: TGTGCCAGCAGCTCCTGGAAGACAGGGGGAAGGAGCTCCTACAATGAGCAGTTCTTC
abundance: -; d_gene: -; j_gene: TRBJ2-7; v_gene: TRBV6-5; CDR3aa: CASTGGTLYYEQYF; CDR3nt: TGTGCCAGCACCGGGGGGACACTCTACTACGAGCAGTACTTC
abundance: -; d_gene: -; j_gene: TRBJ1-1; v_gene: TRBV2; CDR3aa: CASTNVGGTEAFF; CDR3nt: TGTGCCAGCACTAATGTGGGGGGGACTGAAGCTTTCTTT
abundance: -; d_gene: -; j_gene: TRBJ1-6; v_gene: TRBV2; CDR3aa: CASSSNNSPLHF; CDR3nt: TGTGCCAGCAGTTCCAATAATTCACCCCTCCACTTT
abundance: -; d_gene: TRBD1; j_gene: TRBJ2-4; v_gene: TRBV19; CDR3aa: CASSMGTDQNIQYF; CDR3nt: TGTGCCAGTAGTATGGGGACAGACCAAAACATTCAGTACTTC
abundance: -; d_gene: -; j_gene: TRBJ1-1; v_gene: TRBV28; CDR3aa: CASSPSGRGAFF; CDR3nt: TGTGCCAGCAGTCCCTCCGGGAGGGGAGCTTTCTTT
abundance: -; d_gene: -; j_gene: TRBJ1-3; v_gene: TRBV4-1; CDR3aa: CASSRGFSPGNTIYF; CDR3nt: TGCGCCAGCAGCCGAGGGTTCTCACCCGGAAACACCATATATTTT
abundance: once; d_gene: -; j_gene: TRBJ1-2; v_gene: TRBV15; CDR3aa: CATSPTGVSGYTF; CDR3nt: TGTGCCACCAGCCCGACGGGGGTTAGTGGCTACACCTTC
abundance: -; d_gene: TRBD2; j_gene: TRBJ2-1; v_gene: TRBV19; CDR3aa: CASSIVAGEQFF; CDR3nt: TGTGCCAGTAGTATAGTAGCGGGTGAGCAGTTCTTC
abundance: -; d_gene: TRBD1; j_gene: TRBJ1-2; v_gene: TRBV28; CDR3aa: CASSLYRGPLEGGYTF; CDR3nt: TGTGCCAGCAGTTTGTACAGGGGGCCCCTCGAAGGTGGCTACACCTTC
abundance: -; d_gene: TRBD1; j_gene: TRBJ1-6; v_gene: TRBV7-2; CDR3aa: CASSLAPGGGSPLHF; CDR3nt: TGTGCCAGCAGCTTAGCGCCAGGGGGTGGTTCACCCCTCCACTTT
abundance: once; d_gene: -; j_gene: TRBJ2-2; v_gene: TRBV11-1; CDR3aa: CASSPSALSAGELFF; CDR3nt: TGTGCCAGCAGCCCAAGTGCACTTTCGGCCGGGGAGCTGTTTTTT
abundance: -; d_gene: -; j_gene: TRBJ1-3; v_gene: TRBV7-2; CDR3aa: CASSTPGGYGNTIYF; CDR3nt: TGTGCCAGCAGCACTCCCGGGGGATACGGAAACACCATATATTTT
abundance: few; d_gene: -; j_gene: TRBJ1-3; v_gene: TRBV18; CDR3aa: CASSEVGTGNTIYF; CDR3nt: TGTGCCAGCTCGGAAGTTGGGACAGGAAACACCATATATTTT
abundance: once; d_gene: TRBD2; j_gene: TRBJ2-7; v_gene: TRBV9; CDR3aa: CASSVGGRGKREEQYF; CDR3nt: TGTGCCAGCAGCGTAGGAGGTCGAGGAAAGCGGGAGGAGCAGTACTTC
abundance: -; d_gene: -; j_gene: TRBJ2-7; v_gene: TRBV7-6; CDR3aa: CASSLGRPPYEQYF; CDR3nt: TGTGCCAGCAGCTTAGGGAGGCCACCCTACGAGCAGTACTTC
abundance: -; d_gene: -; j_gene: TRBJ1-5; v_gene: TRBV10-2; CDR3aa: CASRPGGNQPQHF; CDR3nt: TGCGCCAGCAGACCGGGTGGCAATCAGCCCCAGCATTTT
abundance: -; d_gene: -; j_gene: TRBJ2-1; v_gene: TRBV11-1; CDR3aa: CASYYGDRNEQFF; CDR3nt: TGTGCCAGCTACTACGGAGACCGGAATGAGCAGTTCTTC
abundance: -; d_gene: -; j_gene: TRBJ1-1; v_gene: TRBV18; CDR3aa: CASSPPRTDKNTEAFF; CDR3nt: TGTGCCAGCTCACCACCAAGGACAGATAAGAACACTGAAGCTTTCTTT
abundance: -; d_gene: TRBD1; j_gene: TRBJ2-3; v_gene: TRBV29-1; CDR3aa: CSVAGTGKQYF; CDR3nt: TGCAGCGTTGCCGGGACAGGGAAGCAGTATTTT
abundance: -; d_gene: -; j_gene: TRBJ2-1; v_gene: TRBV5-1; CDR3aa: CASSPASGSYNEQFF; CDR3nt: TGCGCCAGCAGCCCTGCCAGCGGTTCCTACAATGAGCAGTTCTTC
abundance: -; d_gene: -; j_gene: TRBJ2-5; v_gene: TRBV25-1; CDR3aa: CASSVRGQETQYF; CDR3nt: TGTGCCAGCAGTGTAAGGGGGCAAGAGACCCAGTACTTC
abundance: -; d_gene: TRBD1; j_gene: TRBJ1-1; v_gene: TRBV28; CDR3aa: CASRFSRTGRTEAFF; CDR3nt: TGTGCCAGCAGATTTTCCCGGACAGGGAGGACTGAAGCTTTCTTT
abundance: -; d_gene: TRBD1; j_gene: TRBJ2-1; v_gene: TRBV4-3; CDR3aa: CASSQVTGHNEQFF; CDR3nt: TGCGCCAGCAGCCAAGTGACAGGGCACAATGAGCAGTTCTTC
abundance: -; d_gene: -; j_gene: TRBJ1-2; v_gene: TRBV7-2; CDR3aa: CASSLAGGESYGYTF; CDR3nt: TGTGCCAGCAGCTTAGCGGGGGGAGAATCTTATGGCTACACCTTC
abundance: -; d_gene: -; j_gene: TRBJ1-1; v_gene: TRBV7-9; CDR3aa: CASQRGPANTEAFF; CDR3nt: TGTGCCAGCCAGCGGGGCCCCGCGAACACTGAAGCTTTCTTT
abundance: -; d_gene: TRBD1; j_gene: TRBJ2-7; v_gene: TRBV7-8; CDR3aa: CASSLFLSETGSNEQYF; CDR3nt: TGTGCCAGCAGCTTGTTCCTTTCGGAGACAGGGTCCAACGAGCAGTACTTC
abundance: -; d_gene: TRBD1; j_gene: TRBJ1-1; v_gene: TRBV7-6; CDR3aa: CASSPLQGASTEAFF; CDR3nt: TGTGCCAGCAGCCCCCTCCAGGGGGCCAGTACTGAAGCTTTCTTT
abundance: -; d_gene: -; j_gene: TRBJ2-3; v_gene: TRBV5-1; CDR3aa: CASSFPNDGTQYF; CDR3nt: TGCGCCAGCAGCTTCCCTAATGATGGTACGCAGTATTTT
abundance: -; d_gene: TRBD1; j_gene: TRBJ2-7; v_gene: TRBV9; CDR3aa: CASSVGDRGVGEQYF; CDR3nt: TGTGCCAGCAGCGTGGGGGACAGGGGCGTAGGAGAGCAGTACTTC
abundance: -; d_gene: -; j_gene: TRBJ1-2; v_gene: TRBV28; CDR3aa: CASSSGGNYGYTF; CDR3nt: TGTGCCAGCAGTTCGGGGGGGAACTATGGCTACACCTTC
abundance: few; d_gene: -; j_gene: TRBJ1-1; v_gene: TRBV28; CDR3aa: CASSFRGTDTEAFF; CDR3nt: TGTGCCAGCAGTTTCCGGGGGACGGACACTGAAGCTTTCTTT
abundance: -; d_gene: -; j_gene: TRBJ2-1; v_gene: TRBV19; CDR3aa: CASRGQDPSLAGSYNEQFF; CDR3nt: TGTGCCAGTAGGGGACAGGACCCTTCCCTAGCGGGGAGCTACAATGAGCAGTTCTTC
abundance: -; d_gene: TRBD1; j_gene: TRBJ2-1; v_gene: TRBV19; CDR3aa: CASRLTAGQGDNEQFF; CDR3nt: TGTGCCAGTAGACTCACCGCGGGACAGGGGGACAATGAGCAGTTCTTC
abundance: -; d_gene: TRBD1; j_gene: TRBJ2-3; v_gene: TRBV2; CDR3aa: CASRQGAAADTQYF; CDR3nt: TGTGCCAGCAGACAGGGGGCAGCTGCAGATACGCAGTATTTT
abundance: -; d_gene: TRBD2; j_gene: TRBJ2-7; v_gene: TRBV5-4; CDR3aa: CASSRGGGETYEQYF; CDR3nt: TGTGCCAGCAGCCGGGGGGGTGGAGAGACCTACGAGCAGTACTTC
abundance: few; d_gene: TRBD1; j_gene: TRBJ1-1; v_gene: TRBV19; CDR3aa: CASSIGDRLKSEAFF; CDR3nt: TGTGCCAGTAGTATCGGGGACAGGCTAAAGTCTGAAGCTTTCTTT
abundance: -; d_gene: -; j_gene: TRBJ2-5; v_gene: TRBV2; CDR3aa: CASSELQPETQYF; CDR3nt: TGTGCCAGCAGTGAATTACAGCCAGAGACCCAGTACTTC
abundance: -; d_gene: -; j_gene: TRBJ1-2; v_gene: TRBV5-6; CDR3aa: CASSLGSANYGYTF; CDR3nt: TGTGCCAGCAGCTTGGGGTCAGCTAACTATGGCTACACCTTC
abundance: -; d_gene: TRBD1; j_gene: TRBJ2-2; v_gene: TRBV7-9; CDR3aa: CASSFDIGAGGPNTGELFF; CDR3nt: TGTGCCAGCAGCTTCGATATCGGGGCAGGGGGCCCGAACACCGGGGAGCTGTTTTTT
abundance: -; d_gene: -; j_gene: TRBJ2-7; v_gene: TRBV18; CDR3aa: CASSPLAGLEQYF; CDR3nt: TGTGCCAGCTCCCCCCTCGCAGGGCTCGAGCAGTACTTC
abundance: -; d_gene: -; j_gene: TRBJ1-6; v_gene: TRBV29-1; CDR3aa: CSAGEQGRSPLHF; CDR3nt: TGCAGCGCTGGTGAACAGGGTCGGTCACCCCTCCACTTT